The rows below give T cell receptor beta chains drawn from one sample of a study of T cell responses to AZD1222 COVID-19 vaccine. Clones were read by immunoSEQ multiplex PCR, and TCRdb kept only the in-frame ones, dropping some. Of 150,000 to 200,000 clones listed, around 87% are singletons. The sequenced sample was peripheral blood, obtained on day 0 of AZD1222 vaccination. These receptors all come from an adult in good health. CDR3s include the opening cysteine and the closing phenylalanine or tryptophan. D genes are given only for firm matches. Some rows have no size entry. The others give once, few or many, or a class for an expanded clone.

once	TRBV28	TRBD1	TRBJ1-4	TGTGCCAGCAGGCCAAACCAGGGGGGACCGAATGAAAAACTGTTTTTT	CASRPNQGGPNEKLFF
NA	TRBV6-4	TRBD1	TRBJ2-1	TGTGCCAGCAGTGGGGACAGCTCCTACAATGAGCAGTTCTTC	CASSGDSSYNEQFF
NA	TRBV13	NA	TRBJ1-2	TGTGCCAGCCAACGAGGGGGAGAGGAAGCCTATGGCTACACCTTC	CASQRGGEEAYGYTF
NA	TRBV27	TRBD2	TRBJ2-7	TGTGCCAGCAGTTTGTTAGCGGGGATGTCCTACGAGCAGTACTTC	CASSLLAGMSYEQYF
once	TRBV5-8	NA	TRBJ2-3	TGTGCCAGCAGCGTACCGGGACTGTTGGATACGCAGTATTTT	CASSVPGLLDTQYF
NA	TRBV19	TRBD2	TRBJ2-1	TGTGCCAGTACCTCCAAGCGGGGCTTGTACAATGAGCAGTTCTTC	CASTSKRGLYNEQFF
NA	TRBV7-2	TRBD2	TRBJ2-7	TGTGCCAGCAGCTTACCGCCTAGGACTAGCGGGAGCTCCTACGAGCAGTACTTC	CASSLPPRTSGSSYEQYF
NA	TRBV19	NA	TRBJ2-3	TGTGCCAGTAGTAAGGGGGAGAGGCGGACAGATACGCAGTATTTT	CASSKGERRTDTQYF
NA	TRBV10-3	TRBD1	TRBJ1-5	TGTGCCATCAGTGAAGGGGACAGGGGAATCGGCAATCAGCCCCAGCATTTT	CAISEGDRGIGNQPQHF
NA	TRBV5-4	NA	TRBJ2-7	TGTGCCAGCAGCTTAGCAGGAATGCACGAGCAGTACTTC	CASSLAGMHEQYF
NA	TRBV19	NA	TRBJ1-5	TGTGCCAGTAGTATGGGTCCCCCCGACAGACAGGTCGGTCAGCCCCAGCATTTT	CASSMGPPDRQVGQPQHF
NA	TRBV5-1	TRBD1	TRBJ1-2	TGCGCCAGCAGCTTGGACTGGGACAGGAGTGACTATGGCTACACCTTC	CASSLDWDRSDYGYTF
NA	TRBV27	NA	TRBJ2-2	TGTGCCAGCAGTTTGGCCCCGGGGAACACCGGGGAGCTGTTTTTT	CASSLAPGNTGELFF
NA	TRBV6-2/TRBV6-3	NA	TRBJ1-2	TGTGCCAGCAGTTACAGGGTCGTCGACTATGGCTACACCTTC	CASSYRVVDYGYTF
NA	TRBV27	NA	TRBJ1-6	TGTGCCAGCCAGGGGCCGAAAAATTCACCCCTCCACTTT	CASQGPKNSPLHF
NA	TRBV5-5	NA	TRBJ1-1	TGTGCCAGCAGCCCGGGGACGGCGGGAGCTTTCTTT	CASSPGTAGAFF
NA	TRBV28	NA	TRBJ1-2	TGTGCCAGCAGCTCCCAGGGGCGCGGTGGCTACACCTTC	CASSSQGRGGYTF
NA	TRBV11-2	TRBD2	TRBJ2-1	TGTGCCAGCAGCAAGACTAGCGGGGACAATGAGCAGTTCTTC	CASSKTSGDNEQFF
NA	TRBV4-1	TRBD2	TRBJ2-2	TGCGCCAGCAGCCCCGCCTGGGGAGCGGGGGACAACACCGGGGAGCTGTTTTTT	CASSPAWGAGDNTGELFF
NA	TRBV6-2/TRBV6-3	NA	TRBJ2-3	TGTGCCAGCAGTTACGCGCTGTCTAGCACAGATACGCAGTATTTT	CASSYALSSTDTQYF
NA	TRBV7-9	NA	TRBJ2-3	TGTGCCAGCAGCCCGACGACAGGACTAAACACAGATACGCAGTATTTT	CASSPTTGLNTDTQYF
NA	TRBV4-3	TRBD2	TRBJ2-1	TGCGCCAGCAGCCAAGCTCGGAACGGGGGGGGCGCCCAGTTCTTC	CASSQARNGGGAQFF
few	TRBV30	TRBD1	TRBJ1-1	TGTGCCTGGAGTGCCCCGGACAGGGAGGTAGGAGAAGCTTTCTTT	CAWSAPDREVGEAFF
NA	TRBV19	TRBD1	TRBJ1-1	TGTGCCAGTAGTTACAGGGGGGACACTGAAGCTTTCTTT	CASSYRGDTEAFF
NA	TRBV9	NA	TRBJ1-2	TGTGCCAGCAGCGTAGATTCGCGGGGGGCCGGTGGCTACACCTTC	CASSVDSRGAGGYTF
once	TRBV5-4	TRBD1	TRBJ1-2	TGTGCCAGCAGCTTACCAGACAGGGGCTACGGCTACACCTTC	CASSLPDRGYGYTF
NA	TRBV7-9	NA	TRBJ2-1	TGTGCCAGCAGCTGGATGAATGAGCAGTTCTTC	CASSWMNEQFF
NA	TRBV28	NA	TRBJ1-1	TGTGCCAGCAGTTTTTGGGGCTTTTTGGCGGGGGAGGGGTACACTGAAGCTTTCTTT	CASSFWGFLAGEGYTEAFF
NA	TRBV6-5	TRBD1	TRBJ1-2	TGTGCCAGCAGCACCAGGGGGACAGGCGGCTATGGCTACACCTTC	CASSTRGTGGYGYTF
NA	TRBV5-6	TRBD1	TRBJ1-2	TGTGCCAGCAGCACCGCGACAGGGAAGGGCTACACCTTC	CASSTATGKGYTF
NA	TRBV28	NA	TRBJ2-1	TGTGCCAGCAGTTCTATCGCGGGTGACAGAGCCAATGAGCAGTTCTTC	CASSSIAGDRANEQFF
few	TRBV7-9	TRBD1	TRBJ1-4	TGTGCCAGCAGCTCCGGACAGGCGACTAATGAAAAACTGTTTTTT	CASSSGQATNEKLFF
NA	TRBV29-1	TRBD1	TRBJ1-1	TGCAGCGTCCGGGACAGGGGGGGTGAAGCTTTCTTT	CSVRDRGGEAFF
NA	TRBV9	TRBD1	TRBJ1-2	TGTGCCAGCAGCGTAGGGGACAGGGACAGGGTGTATGGCTACACCTTC	CASSVGDRDRVYGYTF
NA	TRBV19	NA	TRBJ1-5	TGTGCCAGTAGTATAGGAAATGCCGCAGAGCCCCAGCATTTT	CASSIGNAAEPQHF
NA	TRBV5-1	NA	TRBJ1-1	TGCGCCAGCAGGATAGGCGGGAACACTGAAGCTTTCTTT	CASRIGGNTEAFF
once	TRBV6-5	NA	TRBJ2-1	TGTGCCACTATAGCATTTTCTGGGTACAATGAGCAGTTCTTC	CATIAFSGYNEQFF
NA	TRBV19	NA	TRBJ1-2	TGTGCCAGTAGTATTCTGACAGGAGGGGACTATGGCTACACCTTC	CASSILTGGDYGYTF
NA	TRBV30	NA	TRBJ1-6	TGTGCCTGGACCCTGTCCGGGCCCCTCCACTTT	CAWTLSGPLHF
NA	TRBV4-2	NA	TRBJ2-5	TGTGCCAGCAGCCAAGGTAGGCTAGTGCTCCAAGAGACCCAGTACTTC	CASSQGRLVLQETQYF
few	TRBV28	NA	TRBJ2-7	TGTGCCAGCAGTTTATCCCCCTCGGGGGTCTACGAGCAGTACTTC	CASSLSPSGVYEQYF
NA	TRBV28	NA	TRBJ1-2	TGTGCCAGCAGTGTACCGGATCAAATCGGCTACACCTTC	CASSVPDQIGYTF
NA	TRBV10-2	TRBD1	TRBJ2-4	TGCGCCAGCAGTTCAGGGACAGGGGTTCTAGCCAAAAACATTCAGTACTTC	CASSSGTGVLAKNIQYF
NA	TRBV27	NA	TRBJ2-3	TGTGCCAGCAGTTTAGCCTCTAGCACAGATACGCAGTATTTT	CASSLASSTDTQYF
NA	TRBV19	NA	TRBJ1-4	TGTGCCAGTAGTATAGACTTGATCCTTGGGTACCGCGAAAAACTGTTTTTT	CASSIDLILGYREKLFF
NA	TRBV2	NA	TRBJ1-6	TGTGCCAGCAGGGGCCCTGGGACTCCTCCTAGGCCCCTCCACTTT	CASRGPGTPPRPLHF
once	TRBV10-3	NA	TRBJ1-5	TGTGCCATCAGGGACCTCCAAGATCAGCCCCAGCATTTT	CAIRDLQDQPQHF
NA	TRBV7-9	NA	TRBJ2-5	TGTGCCAGCAGGGATCTCCAGGCGGGGGAGACCCAGTACTTC	CASRDLQAGETQYF
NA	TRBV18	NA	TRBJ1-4	TGTGCCAGCTCTCCAACGGGGGGGCAGGGCAATGAAAAACTGTTTTTT	CASSPTGGQGNEKLFF
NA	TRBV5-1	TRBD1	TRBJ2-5	TGCGCCAGCAAGTCGCCTCTTGGACAGGGGGAAGAGACCCAGTACTTC	CASKSPLGQGEETQYF
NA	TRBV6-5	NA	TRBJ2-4	TGTGCCAGCAGAAGTCCAGGGATCGCCAAAAACATTCAGTACTTC	CASRSPGIAKNIQYF
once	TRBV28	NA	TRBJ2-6	TGTGCCAGCAGCCCAGGGGGAGGCTCCTCTGGGGCCAACGTCCTGACTTTC	CASSPGGGSSGANVLTF
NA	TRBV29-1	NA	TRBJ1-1	TGCAGCGTTGGATGGGGGTTCGAGGAAGCTTTCTTT	CSVGWGFEEAFF
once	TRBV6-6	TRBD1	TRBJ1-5	TGTGCCAGCAGTCGATCGGACAGGAATCAGCCCCAGCATTTT	CASSRSDRNQPQHF
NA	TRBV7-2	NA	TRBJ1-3	TGTGCCAGCAGCTTCCCAAACTCTGGAAACACCATATATTTT	CASSFPNSGNTIYF